One sample yielded the 18 T cell receptor beta chains listed below, sequenced in a study of T cells in Graves' hyperthyroidism and ophthalmopathy. TCR beta CDR3 regions were amplified from RNA. TCR CDR3 underwent first-round RT-PCR with the HTBI primer set. Each CDR3 protein is one row after TCRdb ran MiXCR on the multiplex PCR reads. The table has roughly 100,000 distinct CDR3 sequences, about 45% seen once; the top ten hold 26%. The sequenced sample consisted of blood. The receptors shown here come from a man aged 40-49 years with Graves' hyperthyroidism.

The V gene is TRBV30, the J gene TRBJ1-2; D not resolved. V gave up 3 bases and J gave up 8 bases, with 19 bases separating them. CDR1 is GTSNPN and CDR2 is SVGIG in the germline V gene (reference sequence). The CDR3 sequence is 14 residues long. The CDR3 region is CAWSPVTISYGYTF. DNA of the CDR3: TGTGCCTGGAGCCCGGTGACAATATCCTACGGCTACACCTTC.

Ten or more counts support this clonotype. The chain carries TRBV6-1 and TRBJ1-5; 7 bases map to TRBD1. Germline trimming cut 3 bases from V and 6 bases from J; bases unmatched to any gene: 8. Germline assignment: CDR1 MNHNS and CDR2 SASEGT. The CDR3 contains 15 residues. This CDR3 reads CASSEGITGVQPQHF. The CDR3 bases are TGTGCCAGCAGTGAGGGAATAACAGGGGTTCAGCCCCAGCATTTT.

Remarks on this clonotype: One end of the junction varies from germline; a read error may be responsible. The chain links TRBV7-2 to TRBJ2-5; 7 bases line up with TRBD2. CDR3 size: 15 residues. Germline-derived CDR1 and CDR2 are SGHTA and FQGNSA. This CDR3 is CASGGRLAGQETQHF. The CDR3 nucleotides read TGTGCCAGCGGCGGCCGACTAGCAGGACAAGAGACCCAGCACTTC. Supplemented by reference TRBV7-2 and TRBJ2-5, the full variable domain reads GAGVSQSPSNKVTEKGKDVELRCDPISGHTALYWYRQSLGQGLEFLIYFQGNSAPDKSGLPSDRFSAERTGGSVSTLTIQRTQQEDSAVYLCASGGRLAGQETQHFGPGTRLLVL.

This clonotype was counted at least ten times. The chain employs TRBV7-9 and TRBJ1-4; D not resolved. Per the germline V gene, CDR1 is SEHNR and CDR2 is FQNEAQ (reference sequence). V was clipped by 4 bases and J by 7 bases, with 13 bases between them. This CDR3 is 14 amino acids long. The chain's CDR3 is CASSSRAAGEKLFF. CDR3 bases: TGTGCCAGCAGCTCGAGGGCGGCGGGTGAAAAACTGTTTTTT.

The V gene is TRBV19, the J gene TRBJ2-3; TRBD2 matches 16 bases. The germline CDR1 and CDR2 sequences are LNHDA and SQIVND (reference sequence). The CDR3 spans 14 residues. The V segment lost 9 bases and the J segment 6 bases; nucleotides outside the gene matches: 3. The DNA of the CDR3 is TGTGCCAGGGGGACTAGCGGGAGGGGCGATACGCAGTATTTT. This translates into CARGTSGRGDTQYF.

This clonotype has a count of ten or more. The genes are TRBV5-1 and TRBJ2-1; 13 bases align to TRBD2. The CDR3 is made up of 16 amino acids. J was trimmed by 4 bases and V by 2 bases; bases with no gene match: 3. CDR1 is SGHRS and CDR2 is YFSETQ in the germline V gene. The DNA of the CDR3 is TGCGCCAGCAGCTTAAAACTAGCGGGAGGGTACAATGAGCAGTTCTTC. Protein sequence: CASSLKLAGGYNEQFF.

The chain combines TRBV7-8 with TRBJ1-5; TRBD1 might be the D (5 bases). The CDR3 loop spans 14 amino acids. Germline V gene sequence: CDR1 SGHVS, CDR2 FQNEAQ. The V and J ends lost 4 bases and 11 bases respectively, with 18 bases between them. This chain's CDR3 is CASSWGGYQETQHF. CDR3 nucleotides: TGTGCCAGCAGCTGGGGCGGCTACCAAGAGACCCAGCATTTT.

This clonotype has a count of ten or more. This rearrangement joins TRBV2 to TRBJ2-5, with 9 bases aligning to TRBD2. This CDR3 has 14 residues. CDR1 and CDR2 (germline): SNHLY, FYNNEI. J was trimmed by 2 bases and V by 6 bases; bases with no gene match: 4. The CDR3 loop is CASRTSGGQETQYF. The CDR3 DNA is TGTGCCAGCAGGACAAGCGGGGGGCAAGAGACCCAGTACTTC.

There are many counts of this clonotype. J is TRBJ2-7 and V is TRBV20-1; D is unresolved. This CDR3 contains 11 residues. CDR1 and CDR2 (germline): DFQATT, SNEGSKA (reference sequence). Trimming left V 6 bases short and J 6 bases short, with 12 bases between. CDR3 nucleotides: TGCAGTGCGCAGATCCTAAGCGAGCAGTACTTC. Amino acids: CSAQILSEQYF.

Ten or more counts support this clonotype. The rearrangement joins TRBV24-1 to TRBJ2-1; TRBD1 aligns across 8 bases. J was trimmed by 8 bases and V by 4 bases; bases with no gene match: 3. The CDR3 extends over 13 amino acids. Looked up from germline, CDR1 is KGHDR and CDR2 is SFDVKD. CDR3 protein: CATSDLQGDEQFF. In DNA form, the CDR3 reads TGTGCCACCAGTGACCTACAGGGGGATGAGCAGTTCTTC.

This clonotype was seen many times. The chain joins TRBV19 to TRBJ1-1; 7 positions agree with TRBD1. This CDR3 region has 16 residues. Per the germline V gene, CDR1 is LNHDA and CDR2 is SQIVND (reference sequence). Losses at the gene ends were 6 bases for V and 4 bases for J; bases not matched to a gene: 14. CDR3 residues: CASSPRLMDRSTEAFF. The CDR3 DNA reads as TGTGCCAGTAGCCCGAGATTAATGGACAGGTCCACTGAAGCTTTCTTT.

This clonotype showed up just a few times. The rearrangement joins TRBV3-1 to TRBJ2-3; weak D call: TRBD2 (5 bases). Between the trimmed V and J ends, which lost 0 bases and 4 bases, there was a span of 11 bases. This CDR3 spans 15 amino acids. Germline loops: CDR1 LGHDT, CDR2 YNNKEL (reference sequence). The CDR3 sequence is CASSQDNPGSDTQYF. Here the CDR3 DNA reads TGTGCCAGCAGCCAAGATAATCCGGGGTCAGATACGCAGTATTTT.

This clonotype has ten or more counts. CDR3 DNA sequence: TGTGCCAGTAGTAGGACCGTAGCGAACACCGGGGAGCTGTTTTTT. It codes for CASSRTVANTGELFF. J is TRBJ2-2 and V is TRBV19; D gene ambiguous. V lost 4 bases, J lost 0 bases, and 9 bases lay in between. The CDR3 loop spans 15 amino acids. Germline V gives CDR1 LNHDA, CDR2 SQIVND (reference sequence).

This clonotype has at least ten counts. This rearrangement joins TRBV14 to TRBJ2-1; D unclear. CDR1 is SGHDN, CDR2 FVKESK, per germline. CDR3 length: 16 residues. Trimming took 4 bases from V and 2 from J, leaving 15 bases between them. In nucleotides, the CDR3 is TGTGCCAGCAGCCCCCGGGCGAACATGCCCTACAATGAGCAGTTCTTC. This codes for CASSPRANMPYNEQFF.

This clonotype has at least ten counts. This chain uses TRBV28 with TRBJ1-1, with D hard to call. Trimming pared 5 bases from V and 0 bases from J, leaving 10 bases between. In germline, CDR1 is MDHEN, CDR2 SYDVKM. The length of the CDR3 is 14 residues. CDR3 residues: CASSPDQMNTEAFF. In DNA form, the CDR3 reads TGTGCCAGCAGTCCGGACCAAATGAACACTGAAGCTTTCTTT. Complete variable domain (other parts from reference TRBV28 and TRBJ1-1): DVKVTQSSRYLVKRTGEKVFLECVQDMDHENMFWYRQDPGLGLRLIYFSYDVKMKEKGDIPEGYSVSREKKERFSLILESASTNQTSMYLCASSPDQMNTEAFFGQGTRLTVV.

The chain combines TRBV12-3 or TRBV12-4 with TRBJ1-5; D possibly corresponds to TRBD1 (5 bases). The CDR3 is made up of 18 amino acids. Trimming removed 3 bases from V and 1 base from J, with 19 bases in between. The CDR3 protein is CASSFAGRGGKSNQPQHF. The CDR3 coding sequence is TGTGCCAGCAGTTTTGCGGGACGGGGGGGGAAGAGCAATCAGCCCCAGCATTTT.

V gene TRBV24-1 combines with J gene TRBJ2-3; D not certain. There are 14 residues in the CDR3. Germline loops: CDR1 KGHDR, CDR2 SFDVKD. The V end was cut by 12 bases, the J end by 2 bases, with 17 bases between. The CDR3 DNA reads TGTGCCTGGAGTGCCAAAGACCTCACAGATACGCAGTATTTT. It encodes CAWSAKDLTDTQYF.

The rearrangement uses TRBV6-1 and TRBJ1-1; unclear D gene. This CDR3 region has 16 residues. CDR1 and CDR2 (germline): MNHNS, SASEGT. The ends were cut back, 8 bases at V and 0 bases at J, with 19 bases in the middle. CDR3 coding DNA: TGTGCCAGCTGTCAAGTGGTGGCCGGGATGAACACTGAAGCTTTCTTT. It is translated as CASCQVVAGMNTEAFF.